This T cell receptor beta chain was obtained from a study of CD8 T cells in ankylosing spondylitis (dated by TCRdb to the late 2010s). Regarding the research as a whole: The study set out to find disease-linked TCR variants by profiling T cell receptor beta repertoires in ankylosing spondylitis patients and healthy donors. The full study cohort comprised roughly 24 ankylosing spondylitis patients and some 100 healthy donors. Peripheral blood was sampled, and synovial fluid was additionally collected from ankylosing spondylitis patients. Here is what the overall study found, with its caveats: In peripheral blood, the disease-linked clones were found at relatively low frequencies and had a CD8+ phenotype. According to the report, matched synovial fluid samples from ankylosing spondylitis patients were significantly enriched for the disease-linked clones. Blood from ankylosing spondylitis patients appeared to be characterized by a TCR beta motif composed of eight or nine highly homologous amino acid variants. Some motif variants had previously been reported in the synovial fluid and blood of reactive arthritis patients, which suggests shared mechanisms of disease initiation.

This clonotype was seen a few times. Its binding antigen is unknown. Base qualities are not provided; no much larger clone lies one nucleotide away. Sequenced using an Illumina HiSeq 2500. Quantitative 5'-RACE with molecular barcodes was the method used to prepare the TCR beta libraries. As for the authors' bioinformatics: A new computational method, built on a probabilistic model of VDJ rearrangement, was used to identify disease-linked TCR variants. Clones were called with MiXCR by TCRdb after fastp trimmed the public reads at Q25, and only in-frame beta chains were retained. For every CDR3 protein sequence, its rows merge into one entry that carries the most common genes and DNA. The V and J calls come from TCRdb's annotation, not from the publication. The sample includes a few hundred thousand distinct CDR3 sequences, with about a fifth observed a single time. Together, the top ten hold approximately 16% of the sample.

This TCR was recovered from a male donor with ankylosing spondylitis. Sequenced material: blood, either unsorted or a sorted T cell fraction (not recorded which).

At the DNA level, the sequence is TGTGCCAGCAGCCCCTCCCCTCAAACCGGGGAGCTGTTTTTT. Its translation is CASSPSPQTGELFF. The chain is assembled from TRBV7-9 and TRBJ2-2; no D gene is confidently identified. Reading from cysteine to phenylalanine, the CDR3 counts 14 amino acids. Left in the record is the CDR3 DNA by itself, 42 bases read in frame from the first base. CDR1 and CDR2 were assigned from the germline V gene (reference sequence) as SEHNR and FQNEAQ. A distance of 12 bases separates the germline ends of V and J, which lose 5 bases and 5 bases respectively.